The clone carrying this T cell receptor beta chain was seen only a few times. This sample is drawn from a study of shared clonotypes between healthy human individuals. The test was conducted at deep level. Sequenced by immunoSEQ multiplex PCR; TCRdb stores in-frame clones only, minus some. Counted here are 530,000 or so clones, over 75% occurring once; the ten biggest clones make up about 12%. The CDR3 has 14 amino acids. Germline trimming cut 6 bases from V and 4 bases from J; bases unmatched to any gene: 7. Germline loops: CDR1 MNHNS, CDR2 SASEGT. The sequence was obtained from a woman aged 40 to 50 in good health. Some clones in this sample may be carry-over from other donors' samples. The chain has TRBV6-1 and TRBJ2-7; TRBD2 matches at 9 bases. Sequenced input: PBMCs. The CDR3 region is CASSVAGVVYEQYF. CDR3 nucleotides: TGTGCCAGCAGCGTAGCGGGAGTAGTGTACGAGCAGTACTTC.